This T cell receptor beta chain originates from a study of control samples from healthy donors and cancer patients. Profiling relied on immunoSEQ multiplex PCR, and the TCRdb table lists in-frame clones only, not all of them. The repertoire has around 93,000 clones, roughly 88% of them found once; the top ten carry around 14%. This clone was seen only once. The sample taken for sequencing was blood. This clonotype was sampled from a man aged 25-45 years in good health.

In nucleotides, the CDR3 is TGTGCCAGCAGCTTACGGGGACACGAGACCCAGTACTTC. Its translation: CASSLRGHETQYF. This rearrangement joins TRBV7-3 to TRBJ2-5, with a tentative D call TRBD1 (6 bases). The germline CDR1 and CDR2 sequences are SGHTA and FQGTGA. The germline V and J ends were trimmed by 2 bases and 5 bases, with 9 bases remaining between them. This CDR3 has 13 residues.